The rows below give T cell receptor beta chains drawn from one sample of a study of neurological immune-mediated disorders. One entry per CDR3 protein results from TCRdb running MiXCR on the 5' RACE reads. The table shows 36,000 or so distinct CDR3 sequences, with 10% occurring only once. Material for sequencing was PBMCs. These receptors all come from a woman under 40 with HTLV-1-associated myelopathy (HAM/TSP). Each CDR3 is given with its conserved first and last residue. D genes are given only for firm matches. Part of the rows lack a size; the others show once, few, many or a class for expanded clones.

NA,16,many,TRBV5-1,TRBJ2-1,CASSLEGERVYNEQFF,TGCGCCAGCAGCTTGGAGGGGGAAAGGGTCTACAATGAGCAGTTCTTC
TRBD1,15,many,TRBV20-1,TRBJ1-2,CSARVPGQGNYGYTF,TGCAGTGCTAGAGTCCCGGGACAGGGAAACTATGGCTACACCTTC
NA,13,many,TRBV6-1,TRBJ2-1,CASTIHSYNEQFF,TGTGCCAGCACGATCCACTCCTACAATGAGCAGTTCTTC
NA,15,many,TRBV5-1,TRBJ1-2,CASSLAGGTNYGYTF,TGCGCCAGCAGCTTGGCCGGGGGGACCAACTATGGCTACACCTTC
TRBD1,15,many,TRBV20-1,TRBJ2-1,CSARDTGGLKDEQFF,TGCAGTGCTAGAGATACAGGGGGTTTGAAGGATGAGCAGTTCTTC
NA,13,NA,TRBV10-1,TRBJ2-2,CASRDGNTGELFF,TGCGCCAGCAGGGACGGGAACACCGGGGAGCTGTTTTTT
TRBD1,13,many,TRBV6-6,TRBJ1-1,CASSWDRNTEAFF,TGTGCCAGCAGCTGGGACAGAAACACTGAAGCTTTCTTT
TRBD1,14,many,TRBV7-2,TRBJ1-1,CASSPQGANTEAFF,TGTGCCAGCAGCCCCCAGGGGGCGAACACTGAAGCTTTCTTT
NA,21,NA,TRBV7-3,TRBJ1-2,CASSFYICSASSGARAGGYTF,NA
NA,13,medium-sized,TRBV29-1,TRBJ1-1,CSVAKGRETEAFF,TGCAGCGTGGCTAAGGGGAGAGAGACTGAAGCTTTCTTT
TRBD1,15,few,TRBV19,TRBJ2-7,CASKEGTGDSYEQYF,TGTGCCAGTAAGGAAGGGACAGGGGATAGTTACGAGCAGTACTTC
NA,15,many,TRBV12-3/TRBV12-4,TRBJ2-3,CASSTRQLSTDTQYF,TGTGCCAGCAGTACGCGACAGCTTTCCACAGATACGCAGTATTTT
NA,16,many,TRBV5-8,TRBJ1-1,CASSLDPDRQRAEAFF,TGTGCCAGCAGCTTGGATCCGGACAGACAGCGCGCTGAAGCTTTCTTT
NA,15,many,TRBV6-4,TRBJ2-2,CASSDSGEYTGELFF,TGTGCCAGCAGTGACTCGGGAGAATACACCGGGGAGCTGTTTTTT
NA,12,NA,TRBV30,TRBJ1-2,CAWSVGLGGYTF,TGTGCCTGGAGTGTAGGGTTAGGTGGCTACACCTTC
TRBD2,14,many,TRBV20-1,TRBJ2-3,CSAGALAGGDTQYF,TGCAGTGCTGGGGCCCTAGCGGGGGGCGATACGCAGTATTTT
NA,14,many,TRBV28,TRBJ1-2,CASSLVKGFYGYTF,TGTGCCAGCAGTCTAGTAAAGGGGTTCTATGGCTACACCTTC
NA,13,NA,TRBV5-6,TRBJ2-5,CASSLTPQETQYF,TGTGCCAGCAGCCTGACCCCCCAAGAGACCCAGTACTTC
TRBD1,14,many,TRBV29-1,TRBJ2-3,CSVVLQGRTDTQYF,TGCAGCGTTGTACTACAGGGGCGCACAGATACGCAGTATTTT
TRBD1,17,many,TRBV5-5,TRBJ2-7,CASSTPTRRTGVYEQYF,TGTGCCAGCAGCACGCCAACTCGCAGGACAGGGGTCTACGAGCAGTACTTC
NA,11,many,TRBV7-2,TRBJ1-1,CASSLWTEAFF,TGTGCCAGCAGCTTATGGACTGAAGCTTTCTTT
NA,15,many,TRBV7-8,TRBJ1-1,CASSLVGTLNTEAFF,TGTGCCAGCAGCTTAGTTGGGACCTTGAACACTGAAGCTTTCTTT
TRBD1,15,many,TRBV5-1,TRBJ2-7,CASSLPGQETYEQYF,TGCGCCAGCAGCTTGCCGGGACAGGAGACCTACGAGCAGTACTTC
TRBD1,15,many,TRBV27,TRBJ1-2,CASSSRPQGNSGYTF,TGTGCCAGCAGTTCACGACCACAGGGGAACAGCGGCTACACCTTC
NA,21,NA,TRBV5-5,TRBJ2-6,CASSFYICSASPRSGANVLTF,NA
TRBD1,13,many,TRBV20-1,TRBJ1-5,CSARQGLSQPQHF,TGCAGTGCTCGACAGGGGCTGAGCCAGCCCCAGCATTTT
NA,16,many,TRBV6-6,TRBJ2-3,CASSQHGLGATDTQYF,TGTGCCAGCAGCCAACATGGATTGGGGGCCACAGATACGCAGTATTTT
TRBD2,18,many,TRBV6-5,TRBJ2-3,CASRPGLAGGQSVHTQYF,TGTGCCAGCAGACCGGGACTAGCGGGGGGGCAGTCAGTACATACGCAGTATTTT
NA,14,many,TRBV7-9,TRBJ1-1,CASRRTVLNTEAFF,TGTGCCAGCAGACGGACGGTCCTGAACACTGAAGCTTTCTTT
NA,12,NA,TRBV6-1,TRBJ1-5,CASREGNQPQHF,TGTGCCAGCAGGGAGGGCAATCAGCCCCAGCATTTT